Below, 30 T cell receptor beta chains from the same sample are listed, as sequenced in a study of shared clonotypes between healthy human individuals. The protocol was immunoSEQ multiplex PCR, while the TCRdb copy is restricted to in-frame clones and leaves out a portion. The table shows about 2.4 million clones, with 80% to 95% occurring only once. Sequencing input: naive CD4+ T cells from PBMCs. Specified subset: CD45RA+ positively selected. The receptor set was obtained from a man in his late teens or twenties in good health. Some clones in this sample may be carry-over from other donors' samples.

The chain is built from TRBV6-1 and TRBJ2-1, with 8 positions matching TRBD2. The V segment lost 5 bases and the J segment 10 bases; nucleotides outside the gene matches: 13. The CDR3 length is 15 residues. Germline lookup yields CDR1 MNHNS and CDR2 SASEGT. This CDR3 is CASSSGPGRVPEQFF. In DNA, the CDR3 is TGTGCCAGCAGTTCGGGCCCCGGGAGGGTTCCGGAGCAGTTCTTC.

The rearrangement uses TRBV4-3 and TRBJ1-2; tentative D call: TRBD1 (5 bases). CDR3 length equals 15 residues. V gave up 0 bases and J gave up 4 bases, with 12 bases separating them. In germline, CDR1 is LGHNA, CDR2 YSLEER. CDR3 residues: CASSQEVGVSYGYTF. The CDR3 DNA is TGCGCCAGCAGCCAAGAAGTGGGGGTTTCCTATGGCTACACCTTC.

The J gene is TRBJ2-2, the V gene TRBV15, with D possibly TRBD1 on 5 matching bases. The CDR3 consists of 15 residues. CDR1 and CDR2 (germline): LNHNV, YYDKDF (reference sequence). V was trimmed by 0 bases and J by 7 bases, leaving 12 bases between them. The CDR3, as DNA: TGTGCCACCAGCAGAGACCGACAGTTAATCGGGGAGCTGTTTTTT. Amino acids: CATSRDRQLIGELFF.

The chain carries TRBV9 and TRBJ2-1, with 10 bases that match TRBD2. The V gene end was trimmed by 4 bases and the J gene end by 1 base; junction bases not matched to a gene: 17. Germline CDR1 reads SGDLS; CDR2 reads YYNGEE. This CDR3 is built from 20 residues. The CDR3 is CASSPGGASGSGSSYNEQFF. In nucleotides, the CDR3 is TGTGCCAGCAGCCCCGGTGGGGCTAGCGGGAGCGGTAGTTCCTACAATGAGCAGTTCTTC.

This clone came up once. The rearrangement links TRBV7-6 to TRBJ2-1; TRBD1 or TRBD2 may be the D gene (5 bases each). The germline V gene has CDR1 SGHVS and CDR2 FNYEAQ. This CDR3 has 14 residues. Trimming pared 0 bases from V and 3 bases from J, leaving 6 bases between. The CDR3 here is CASSLAGRYNEQFF. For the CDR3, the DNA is TGTGCCAGCAGCTTAGCGGGACGCTACAATGAGCAGTTCTTC.

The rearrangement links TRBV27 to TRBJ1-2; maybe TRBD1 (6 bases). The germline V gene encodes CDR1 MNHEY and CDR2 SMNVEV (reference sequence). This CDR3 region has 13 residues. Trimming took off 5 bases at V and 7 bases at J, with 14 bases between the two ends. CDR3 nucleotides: TGTGCCAGCAGTCGGGACACCTTAGGTGGCTACACCTTC. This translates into CASSRDTLGGYTF.

This CDR3 reads CASSLAGMAFNYGYTF. The CDR3 DNA reads TGTGCCAGCAGCTTAGCGGGAATGGCTTTTAACTATGGCTACACCTTC. V and J are TRBV7-8 and TRBJ1-2; no reliable D call. Germline CDR1 SGHVS, CDR2 FQNEAQ. The CDR3 loop spans 16 amino acids. V lost 0 bases and J lost 1, with 12 bases in between.

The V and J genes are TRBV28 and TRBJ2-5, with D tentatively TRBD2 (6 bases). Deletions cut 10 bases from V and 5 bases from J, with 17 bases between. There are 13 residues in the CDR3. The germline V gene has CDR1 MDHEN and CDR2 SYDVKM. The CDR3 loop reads CATRAGREETQYF. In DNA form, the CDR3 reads TGTGCCACCAGAGCGGGCAGGGAGGAGACCCAGTACTTC.

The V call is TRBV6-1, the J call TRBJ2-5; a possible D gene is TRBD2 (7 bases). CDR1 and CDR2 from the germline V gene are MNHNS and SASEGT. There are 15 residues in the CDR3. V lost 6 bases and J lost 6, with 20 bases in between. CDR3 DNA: TGTGCCAGCAGCAAAGAGGGGGAGGGCCCAAAGACCCAGTACTTC. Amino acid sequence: CASSKEGEGPKTQYF.

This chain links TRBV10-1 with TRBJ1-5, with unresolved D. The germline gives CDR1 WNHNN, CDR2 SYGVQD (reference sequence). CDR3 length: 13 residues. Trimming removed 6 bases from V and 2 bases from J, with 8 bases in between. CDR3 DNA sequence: TGCGCCAGCAGCGAACAGCGCAATCAGCCCCAGCATTTT. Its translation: CASSEQRNQPQHF.

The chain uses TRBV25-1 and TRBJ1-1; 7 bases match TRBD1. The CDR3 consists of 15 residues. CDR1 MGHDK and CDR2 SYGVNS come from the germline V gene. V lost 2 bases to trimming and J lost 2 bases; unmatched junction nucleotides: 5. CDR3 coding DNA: TGTGCCAGCAGTGAAATCGACAGGGATAACACTGAAGCTTTCTTT. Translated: CASSEIDRDNTEAFF.

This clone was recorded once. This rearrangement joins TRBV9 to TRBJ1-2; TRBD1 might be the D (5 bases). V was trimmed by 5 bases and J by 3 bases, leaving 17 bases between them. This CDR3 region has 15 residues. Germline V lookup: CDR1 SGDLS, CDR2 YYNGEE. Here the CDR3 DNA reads TGTGCCAGCAGTCAAACAGGTCGCGGGGACTATGGCTACACCTTC. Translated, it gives CASSQTGRGDYGYTF.

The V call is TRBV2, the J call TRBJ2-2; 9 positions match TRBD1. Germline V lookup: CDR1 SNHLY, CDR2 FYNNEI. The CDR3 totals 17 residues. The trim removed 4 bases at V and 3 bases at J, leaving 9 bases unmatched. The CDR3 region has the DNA TGTGCCAGCAGTGCCTTGCGTGGGACAGGGTACACCGGGGAGCTGTTTTTT. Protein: CASSALRGTGYTGELFF.

The CDR3 sequence is CAWSGPSQPNTGELFF. For the CDR3, the DNA is TGTGCCTGGAGTGGACCCTCGCAGCCCAACACCGGGGAGCTGTTTTTT. This chain connects TRBV30 to TRBJ2-2; D gene ambiguous. The ends were cut back, 1 base at V and 2 bases at J, with 14 bases in the middle. This CDR3 has 16 amino acids. Germline CDR1 and CDR2: GTSNPN and SVGIG (reference sequence).

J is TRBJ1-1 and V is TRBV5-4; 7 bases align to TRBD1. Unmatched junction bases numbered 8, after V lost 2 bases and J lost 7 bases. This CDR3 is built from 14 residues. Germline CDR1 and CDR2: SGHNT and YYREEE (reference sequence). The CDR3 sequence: CASSFSRDSIEAFF. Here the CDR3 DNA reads TGTGCCAGCAGCTTTTCGCGGGACAGTATTGAAGCTTTCTTT.

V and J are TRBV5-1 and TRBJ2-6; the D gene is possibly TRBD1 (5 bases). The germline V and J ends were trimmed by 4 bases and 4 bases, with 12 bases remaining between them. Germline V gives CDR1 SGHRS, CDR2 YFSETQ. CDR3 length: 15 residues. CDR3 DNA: TGCGCCAGCAGCATACCAGGGCCCGGGGCCAACGTCCTGACTTTC. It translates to CASSIPGPGANVLTF.

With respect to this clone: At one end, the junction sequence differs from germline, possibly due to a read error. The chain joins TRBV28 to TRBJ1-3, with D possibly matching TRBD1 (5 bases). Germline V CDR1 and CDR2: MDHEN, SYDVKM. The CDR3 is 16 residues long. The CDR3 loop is CASSSGTGRAGSTIYF. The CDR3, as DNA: TGTGCCAGCAGTTCCGGTACAGGAAGAGCTGGAAGCACCATATATTTT.

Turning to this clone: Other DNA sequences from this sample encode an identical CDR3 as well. CDR3 sequence reads: CASSLGTASTDTQYF. CDR3 in DNA: TGCGCCAGCAGCTTGGGTACGGCCAGCACAGATACGCAGTATTTT. This chain joins TRBV5-1 and TRBJ2-3; D not certain. Germline CDR1 and CDR2: SGHRS and YFSETQ. The CDR3 covers 15 residues. Between the trimmed V and J ends, which lost 0 bases and 0 bases, there was a span of 8 bases.

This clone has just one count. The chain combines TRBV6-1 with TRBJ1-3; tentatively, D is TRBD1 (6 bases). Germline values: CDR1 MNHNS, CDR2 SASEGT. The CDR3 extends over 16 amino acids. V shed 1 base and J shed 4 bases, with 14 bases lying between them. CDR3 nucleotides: TGTGCCAGCAGTGAAGAAGGGGGGACAAGAGGAAACACCATATATTTT. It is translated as CASSEEGGTRGNTIYF.

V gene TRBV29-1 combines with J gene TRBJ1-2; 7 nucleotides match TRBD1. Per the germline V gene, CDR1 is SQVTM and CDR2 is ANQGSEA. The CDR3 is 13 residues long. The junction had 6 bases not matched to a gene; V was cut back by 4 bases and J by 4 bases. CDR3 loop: CSVGDDRVYGYTF. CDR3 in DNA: TGCAGCGTTGGAGACGACAGGGTCTATGGCTACACCTTC.

DNA for the CDR3: TGTGCCAGCAGTGCTTATACCAACATGAATGAGCAGTTCTTC. It yields the protein CASSAYTNMNEQFF. The J gene is TRBJ2-1, the V gene TRBV6-1; the D is unclear. The CDR3 runs to 14 residues. The germline V and J ends were trimmed by 4 bases and 7 bases, with 14 bases remaining between them. Germline values: CDR1 MNHNS, CDR2 SASEGT.

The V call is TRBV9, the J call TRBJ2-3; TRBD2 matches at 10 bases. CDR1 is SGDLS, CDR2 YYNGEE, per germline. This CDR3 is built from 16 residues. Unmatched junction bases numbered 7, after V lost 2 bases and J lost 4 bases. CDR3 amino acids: CASSVGTSALADTQYF. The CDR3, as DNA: TGTGCCAGCAGCGTCGGGACTAGCGCCCTGGCAGATACGCAGTATTTT.

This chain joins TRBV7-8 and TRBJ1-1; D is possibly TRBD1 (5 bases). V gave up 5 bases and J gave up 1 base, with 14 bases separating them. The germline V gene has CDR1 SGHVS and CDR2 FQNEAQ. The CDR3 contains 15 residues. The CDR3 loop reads CASSLLSTANTEAFF. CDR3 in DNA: TGTGCCAGCAGCCTCCTCTCGACAGCGAACACTGAAGCTTTCTTT.

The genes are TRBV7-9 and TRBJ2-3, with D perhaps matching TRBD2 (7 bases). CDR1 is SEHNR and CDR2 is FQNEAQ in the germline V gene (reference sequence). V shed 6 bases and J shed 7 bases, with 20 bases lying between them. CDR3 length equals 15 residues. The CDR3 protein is CASSAGGAGHNTQYF. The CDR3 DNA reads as TGTGCCAGCAGTGCCGGGGGAGCGGGACACAATACGCAGTATTTT.

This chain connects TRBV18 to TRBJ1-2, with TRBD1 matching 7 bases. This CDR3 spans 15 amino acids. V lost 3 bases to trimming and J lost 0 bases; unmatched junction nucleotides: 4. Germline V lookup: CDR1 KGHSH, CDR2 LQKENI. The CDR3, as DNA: TGTGCCAGCTCACCGACGGGACAGACTAACTATGGCTACACCTTC. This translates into CASSPTGQTNYGYTF.

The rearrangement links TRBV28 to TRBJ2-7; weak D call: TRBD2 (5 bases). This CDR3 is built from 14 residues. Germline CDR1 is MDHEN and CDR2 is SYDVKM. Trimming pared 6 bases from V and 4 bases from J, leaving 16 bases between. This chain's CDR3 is CASSPFSGAYEQYF. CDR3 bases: TGTGCCAGCAGCCCCTTCAGCGGAGCTTACGAGCAGTACTTC.

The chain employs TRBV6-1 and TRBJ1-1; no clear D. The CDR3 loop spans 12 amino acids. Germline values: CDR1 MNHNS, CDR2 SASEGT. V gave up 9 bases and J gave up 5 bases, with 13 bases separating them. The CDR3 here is CASTTRGTEAFF. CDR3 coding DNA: TGTGCCAGTACAACCCGGGGAACTGAAGCTTTCTTT.

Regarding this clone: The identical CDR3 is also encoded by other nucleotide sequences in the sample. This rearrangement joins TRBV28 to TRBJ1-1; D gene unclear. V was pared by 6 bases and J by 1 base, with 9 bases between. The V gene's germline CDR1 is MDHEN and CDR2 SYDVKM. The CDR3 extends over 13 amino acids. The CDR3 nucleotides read TGTGCCAGCAGGCAGACGAGGAACACTGAAGCTTTCTTT. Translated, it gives CASRQTRNTEAFF.

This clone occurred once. The CDR3 nucleotides read TGCGCCAGCAGCCAAGCTGACAGGGATACTTACGAGCAGTACTTC. Protein product: CASSQADRDTYEQYF. The chain combines TRBV4-1 with TRBJ2-7; 7 bases align to TRBD1. CDR1 MGHRA and CDR2 YSYEKL come from the germline V gene. This CDR3 has 15 residues. The ends lost 1 base at V and 4 bases at J; junction bases unmatched: 7.

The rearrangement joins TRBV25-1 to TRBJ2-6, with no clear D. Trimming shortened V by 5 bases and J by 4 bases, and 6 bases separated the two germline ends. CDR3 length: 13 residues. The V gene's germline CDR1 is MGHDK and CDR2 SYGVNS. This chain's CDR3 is CASSLPGANVLTF. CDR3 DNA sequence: TGTGCCAGCAGTCTTCCCGGGGCCAACGTCCTGACTTTC.